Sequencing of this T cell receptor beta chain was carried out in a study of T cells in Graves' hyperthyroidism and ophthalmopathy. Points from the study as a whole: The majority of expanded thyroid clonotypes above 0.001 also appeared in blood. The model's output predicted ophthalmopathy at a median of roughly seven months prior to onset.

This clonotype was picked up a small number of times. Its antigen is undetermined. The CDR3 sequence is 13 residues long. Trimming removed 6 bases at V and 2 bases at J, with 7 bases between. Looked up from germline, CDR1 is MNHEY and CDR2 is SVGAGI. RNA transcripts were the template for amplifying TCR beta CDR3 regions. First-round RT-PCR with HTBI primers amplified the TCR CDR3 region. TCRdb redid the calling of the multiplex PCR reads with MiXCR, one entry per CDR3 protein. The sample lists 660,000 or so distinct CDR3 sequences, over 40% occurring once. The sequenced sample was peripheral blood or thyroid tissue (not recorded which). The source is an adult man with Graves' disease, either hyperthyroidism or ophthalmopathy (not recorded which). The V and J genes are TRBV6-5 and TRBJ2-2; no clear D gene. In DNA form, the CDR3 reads TGTGCCAGCAGCCGTAGAAACACCGGGGAGCTGTTTTTT. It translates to CASSRRNTGELFF.